The 27 T cell receptor beta chains given below trace back to one sample, sequenced in a study of cytomegalovirus exposure and HLA in healthy donors. Use of 60 Vbeta and 13 Jbeta primers characterized the PCR. Profiled with immunoSEQ multiplex PCR; TCRdb holds only in-frame clones, not every one. The data show approximately 180,000 clones, with around 84% seen just once and about 1.5% held by the top ten. The specimen was PBMCs. These receptors all stem from a woman between 18 and 29 years old in good health and CMV-seronegative.

A note on this clone: The junction and the germline gene differ at one end; a read error may be behind it. The chain uses TRBV7-9 and TRBJ2-1; D not certain. CDR3 length: 16 residues. Germline assignment: CDR1 SEHNR and CDR2 FQNEAQ (reference sequence). The CDR3 here is CSSSSKPRLRYNEQFF. The CDR3 DNA reads as TGTTCCAGCAGCTCCAAACCAAGACTGAGATACAATGAGCAGTTCTTC.

The chain has TRBV29-1 and TRBJ2-1; 8 bases line up with TRBD2. This CDR3 is 15 amino acids long. Trimming cost V 6 bases and J 2 bases; bases outside gene matches: 9. The V gene's germline CDR1 is SQVTM and CDR2 ANQGSEA. CDR3 bases: TGCAGCGTCCGTCGGAGCGGGAGTCCCTACAATGAGCAGTTCTTC. Translation: CSVRRSGSPYNEQFF.

The chain joins TRBV30 to TRBJ2-3, with TRBD1 identical over 9 bases. The germline gives CDR1 GTSNPN, CDR2 SVGIG (reference sequence). Unmatched junction bases numbered 10, after V lost 5 bases and J lost 4 bases. This CDR3 is 15 amino acids long. CDR3 bases: TGTGCCTGGGGACCGGGACAGGGAAAGTCAGATACGCAGTATTTT. Translation gives CAWGPGQGKSDTQYF.

This clone was found a few times. This chain connects TRBV5-1 to TRBJ1-1; D uncertain. Per the germline V gene, CDR1 is SGHRS and CDR2 is YFSETQ. V lost 4 bases to trimming and J lost 5 bases, with 9 bases between them. There are 12 residues in the CDR3. The CDR3 DNA sequence: TGCGCCAGCAGCCTTACACCGACTGAAGCTTTCTTT. Its translation: CASSLTPTEAFF.

The V gene is TRBV11-3, the J gene TRBJ2-7, with 8 bases aligning to TRBD1. The CDR3 is 15 amino acids. V lost 5 bases and J lost 3; bases outside the gene matches: 9. The germline gives CDR1 SGHNT, CDR2 YENEEA. For the CDR3, the DNA is TGTGCCAGCAGCCCGTGCAGGGGGCCATGCTACGAGCAGTACGTC. As protein: CASSPCRGPCYEQYV.

This clone has a handful of counts. This sequence joins TRBV2 and TRBJ2-3; a weak D match, TRBD2 (6 bases). V shed 4 bases and J shed 2 bases, with 16 bases lying between them. The germline V gene encodes CDR1 SNHLY and CDR2 FYNNEI. CDR3 length equals 16 residues. The CDR3 sequence: CASSGVSGLNTDTQYF. CDR3 coding DNA: TGTGCCAGCAGTGGAGTATCGGGACTCAACACAGATACGCAGTATTTT.

This clone showed up just once. CDR3 coding DNA: TGTGCCAGCAGTTACCACCCCGGAGGGAAAAACAATGAGCAGTTCTTC. It translates to CASSYHPGGKNNEQFF. The chain employs TRBV6-5 and TRBJ2-1, with D perhaps TRBD2 (6 bases). The V gene's germline CDR1 is MNHEY and CDR2 SVGAGI. There are 16 residues in the CDR3. Deletions cut 2 bases from V and 5 bases from J, with 16 bases between.

The chain links TRBV28 to TRBJ2-1; 12 nucleotides align to TRBD2. CDR3 length: 16 residues. J lost 7 bases, V lost 5 bases, and 9 bases had no gene match. Germline V gene data show CDR1 as MDHEN and CDR2 as SYDVKM. The CDR3 DNA sequence: TGTGCCAGCAGTCCCCTAGCGGGAGGGCCCTCGAATGAGCAGTTCTTC. Amino acid sequence: CASSPLAGGPSNEQFF.

This clone came up once. The chain links TRBV5-4 to TRBJ2-3; 11 bases fit TRBD2. Germline V gene lookup returns CDR1 SGHNT and CDR2 YYREEE (reference sequence). The CDR3 is 16 residues long. Unmatched junction bases numbered 10, after V lost 4 bases and J lost 6 bases. The CDR3 sequence: CASSPVTSGTRDTQYF. The CDR3 coding sequence is TGTGCCAGCAGCCCAGTGACTAGCGGGACTCGGGATACGCAGTATTTT.

V and J are TRBV13 and TRBJ2-5; 7 nucleotides match TRBD2. With V trimmed by 8 bases and J by 0 bases, 6 bases remained unmatched. Germline-derived CDR1 and CDR2 are PRHDT and FYEKMQ (reference sequence). CDR3 length: 14 residues. In DNA, the CDR3 is TGTGCCAGCCTCAAGCGGGGATACCAAGAGACCCAGTACTTC. Translation: CASLKRGYQETQYF.

This clone was picked up a small number of times. The genes are TRBV6-5 and TRBJ1-4, with TRBD1 identical over 10 bases. This CDR3 contains 13 residues. The germline V gene has CDR1 MNHEY and CDR2 SVGAGI. J lost 8 bases, V lost 5 bases, and 2 bases had no gene match. DNA for the CDR3: TGTGCCAGCAGTCTGGACAGGGGGGAAAAACTGTTTTTT. The encoded protein is CASSLDRGEKLFF.

This chain links TRBV19 with TRBJ1-1; no clear D. The CDR3 consists of 16 residues. Germline-derived CDR1 and CDR2 are LNHDA and SQIVND (reference sequence). V was shortened by 1 base and J by 1 base, with 13 bases between the two germline ends. The CDR3 spells CASSIGPMFGNTEAFF. The CDR3 DNA follows: TGTGCCAGTAGTATAGGCCCCATGTTCGGGAACACTGAAGCTTTCTTT.

The chain recombines TRBV18 with TRBJ2-2, with D possibly being TRBD2 (5 bases). The germline CDR1 and CDR2 sequences are KGHSH and LQKENI. V gave up 2 bases and J gave up 2 bases, with 15 bases separating them. The CDR3 runs to 17 residues. The CDR3 nucleotides read TGTGCCAGCTCACCAGGGCGACTAATCACTAACACCGGGGAGCTGTTTTTT. Translating gives CASSPGRLITNTGELFF.

This chain links TRBV6-5 with TRBJ2-2; TRBD2 might be the D (5 bases). Deletions cut 0 bases from V and 6 bases from J, with 14 bases between. Germline V gene lookup returns CDR1 MNHEY and CDR2 SVGAGI. The CDR3 loop spans 16 amino acids. In nucleotides, the CDR3 is TGTGCCAGCAGTTACTCGATACGAGGGAGTTCCGGGGAGCTGTTTTTT. Translating it yields CASSYSIRGSSGELFF.

Only a few counts were recorded for this clone. The rearrangement uses TRBV2 and TRBJ2-2; 11 bases are shared with TRBD2. CDR1 is SNHLY and CDR2 is FYNNEI in the germline V gene. With 4 bases clipped from V and 6 bases from J, the junction kept 4 bases outside the gene matches. This CDR3 comprises 15 residues. The CDR3 reads CASSGLAGWSGELFF. CDR3 in DNA: TGTGCCAGCAGTGGACTAGCGGGATGGTCCGGGGAGCTGTTTTTT.

The genes are TRBV5-1 and TRBJ1-2; TRBD1 matches 7 bases. Trimming at V came to 0 bases and at J to 2 bases, leaving 10 bases not matched to a gene. Germline loops: CDR1 SGHRS, CDR2 YFSETQ. The CDR3 consists of 17 residues. The CDR3 reads CASSLAREGAENYGYTF. The CDR3 DNA reads TGCGCCAGCAGCTTGGCCCGGGAGGGGGCGGAAAACTATGGCTACACCTTC.

This clone was observed a few times. J is TRBJ2-7 and V is TRBV4-3; 7 bases align to TRBD2. Trimming took 0 bases from V and 2 from J; bases not matched to a gene: 4. CDR1 and CDR2 (germline): LGHNA, YSLEER. The CDR3 has 15 amino acids. CDR3 coding DNA: TGCGCCAGCAGCCAAGAAGCGGGGTCAGCCTACGAGCAGTACTTC. Encoded protein: CASSQEAGSAYEQYF.

V gene TRBV6-1 combines with J gene TRBJ1-4; D uncertain. V was pared by 6 bases and J by 4 bases, with 12 bases between. This CDR3 contains 14 residues. Germline CDR1 reads MNHNS; CDR2 reads SASEGT. The CDR3 loop is CASSRDSFNEKLFF. The CDR3 nucleotides are TGTGCCAGCAGCCGGGATTCGTTTAATGAAAAACTGTTTTTT.

This clone was observed a few times. The chain employs TRBV19 and TRBJ1-1; 8 positions agree with TRBD1. V lost 4 bases, J lost 3 bases, and 4 bases stayed unmatched. The CDR3 extends over 14 amino acids. Germline V CDR1 and CDR2: LNHDA, SQIVND (reference sequence). CDR3 in DNA: TGTGCCAGTAGTACGGACAGGGTTGACACTGAAGCTTTCTTT. It codes for CASSTDRVDTEAFF.

About this clone: Other DNA sequences from this sample encode an identical CDR3 as well. V is TRBV28 and J is TRBJ2-3; 7 bases map to TRBD2. CDR1 is MDHEN and CDR2 is SYDVKM in the germline V gene. CDR3 length: 15 amino acids. Trimming removed 1 base from V and 0 bases from J; junction bases left unmatched: 1. The DNA for the CDR3 is TGTGCCAGCAGTTTATCGGGGGGAAGCACAGATACGCAGTATTTT. Amino acid sequence: CASSLSGGSTDTQYF.

The chain couples TRBV7-2 to TRBJ1-6; perhaps TRBD1 as D (5 bases). CDR3 length: 17 amino acids. Between the trimmed V and J ends, which lost 2 bases and 3 bases, there was a span of 14 bases. CDR1 and CDR2 from the germline V gene are SGHTA and FQGNSA. The CDR3 sequence is CASSLISPTDYNSPLHF. CDR3 coding DNA: TGTGCCAGCAGCTTAATTTCTCCGACAGACTATAATTCACCCCTCCACTTT. The whole variable domain, filled in from reference TRBV7-2 and TRBJ1-6, reads GAGVSQSPSNKVTEKGKDVELRCDPISGHTALYWYRQSLGQGLEFLIYFQGNSAPDKSGLPSDRFSAERTGGSVSTLTIQRTQQEDSAVYLCASSLISPTDYNSPLHFGNGTRLTVT.

The V and J genes are TRBV13 and TRBJ2-3, with TRBD2 matching over 9 bases. Trimming at V came to 7 bases and at J to 5 bases, leaving 10 bases not matched to a gene. Germline CDR1 is PRHDT and CDR2 is FYEKMQ (reference sequence). This CDR3 has 15 residues. This chain's CDR3 is CASTWGAGGEDTQYF. The DNA of the CDR3 is TGTGCCAGCACATGGGGAGCGGGAGGAGAAGATACGCAGTATTTT.

V usage is TRBV7-2 and J usage is TRBJ2-7; D is possibly TRBD2 (6 bases). Germline V gene sequence: CDR1 SGHTA, CDR2 FQGNSA. The ends were cut back, 1 base at V and 4 bases at J, with 11 bases in the middle. The CDR3 has 14 residues. CDR3 amino acids: CASSLGTTLYEQYF. The CDR3 DNA sequence: TGTGCCAGCAGCTTAGGGACTACGTTATACGAGCAGTACTTC.

The chain couples TRBV6-5 to TRBJ1-3; no reliable D call. The CDR3 is 15 amino acids. CDR1 is MNHEY and CDR2 is SVGAGI in the germline V gene. Trimming took off 6 bases at V and 4 bases at J, with 16 bases between the two ends. The CDR3 coding sequence is TGTGCCAGCAGCCTAGCCCCCGGAGGGGGAAACACCATATATTTT. Protein product: CASSLAPGGGNTIYF.

This chain links TRBV11-2 with TRBJ2-2, with 9 bases that match TRBD1. Germline V gene data show CDR1 as SGHAT and CDR2 as FQNNGV. The V segment lost 4 bases and the J segment 0 bases; nucleotides outside the gene matches: 3. CDR3 length: 16 residues. The CDR3 region is CASSSYRGPNTGELFF. CDR3 sequence (DNA): TGTGCCAGCAGCTCGTACAGGGGGCCGAACACCGGGGAGCTGTTTTTT.

This chain uses TRBV29-1 with TRBJ1-1; 8 bases fit TRBD1. CDR1 SQVTM and CDR2 ANQGSEA come from the germline V gene. This CDR3 contains 14 residues. V was pared by 6 bases and J by 4 bases, with 10 bases of the junction left unmatched. The DNA of the CDR3 is TGCAGCGTAGTGACAGGGGAGGGAATCACTGAAGCTTTCTTT. The encoded protein is CSVVTGEGITEAFF.

CDR3 sequence: CASSQERTASSYEQYF. The CDR3 DNA reads TGCGCCAGCAGCCAAGAACGGACAGCCAGCTCCTACGAGCAGTACTTC. The V call is TRBV4-3, the J call TRBJ2-7; tentative D call: TRBD1 (6 bases). This CDR3 comprises 16 residues. The V gene lost 0 bases and the J gene lost 0 bases, with 12 bases spanning the gap. Germline CDR1 and CDR2: LGHNA and YSLEER.